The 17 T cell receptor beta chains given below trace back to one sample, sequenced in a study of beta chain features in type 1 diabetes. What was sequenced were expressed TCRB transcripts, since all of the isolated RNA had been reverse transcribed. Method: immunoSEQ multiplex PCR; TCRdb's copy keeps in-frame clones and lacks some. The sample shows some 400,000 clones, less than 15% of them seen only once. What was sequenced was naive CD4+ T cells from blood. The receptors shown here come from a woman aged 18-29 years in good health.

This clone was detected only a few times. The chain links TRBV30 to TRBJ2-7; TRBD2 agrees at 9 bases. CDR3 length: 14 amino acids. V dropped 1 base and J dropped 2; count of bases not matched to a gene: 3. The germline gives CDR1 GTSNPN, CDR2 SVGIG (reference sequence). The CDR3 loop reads CAWSGLAVTYEQYF. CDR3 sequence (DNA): TGTGCCTGGAGTGGACTAGCGGTAACCTACGAGCAGTACTTC.

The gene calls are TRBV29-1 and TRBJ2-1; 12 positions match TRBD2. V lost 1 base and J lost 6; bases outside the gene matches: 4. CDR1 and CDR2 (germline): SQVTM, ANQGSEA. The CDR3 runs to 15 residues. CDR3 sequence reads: CSVEGRLAGVNEQFF. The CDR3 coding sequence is TGCAGCGTTGAAGGTAGACTAGCGGGAGTCAATGAGCAGTTCTTC.

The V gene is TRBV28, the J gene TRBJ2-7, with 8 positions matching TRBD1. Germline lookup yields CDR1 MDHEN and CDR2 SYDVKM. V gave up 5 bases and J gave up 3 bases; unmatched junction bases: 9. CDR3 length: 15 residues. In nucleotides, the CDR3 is TGTGCCAGCAGTCGTACCCTGACAGGGGTCTACGAGCAGTACTTC. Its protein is CASSRTLTGVYEQYF.

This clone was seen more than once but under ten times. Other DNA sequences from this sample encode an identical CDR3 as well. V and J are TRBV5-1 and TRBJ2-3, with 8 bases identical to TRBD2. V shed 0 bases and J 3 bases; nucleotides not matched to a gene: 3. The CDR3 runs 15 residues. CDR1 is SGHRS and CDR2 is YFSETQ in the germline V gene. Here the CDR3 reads CASSLGGTSTDTQYF. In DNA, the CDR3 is TGCGCCAGCAGCTTGGGCGGGACTAGTACAGATACGCAGTATTTT.

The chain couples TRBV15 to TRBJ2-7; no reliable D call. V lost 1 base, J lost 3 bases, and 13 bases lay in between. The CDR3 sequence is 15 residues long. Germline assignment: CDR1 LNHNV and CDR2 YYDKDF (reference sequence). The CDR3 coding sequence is TGTGCCACCAGCAGAGGTCTATCGGAGAGCTACGAGCAGTACTTC. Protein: CATSRGLSESYEQYF. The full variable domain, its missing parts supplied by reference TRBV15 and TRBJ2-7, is DAMVIQNPRYQVTQFGKPVTLSCSQTLNHNVMYWYQQKSSQAPKLLFHYYDKDFNNEADTPDNFQSRRPNTSFCFLDIRSPGLGDTAMYLCATSRGLSESYEQYFGPGTRLTVT.

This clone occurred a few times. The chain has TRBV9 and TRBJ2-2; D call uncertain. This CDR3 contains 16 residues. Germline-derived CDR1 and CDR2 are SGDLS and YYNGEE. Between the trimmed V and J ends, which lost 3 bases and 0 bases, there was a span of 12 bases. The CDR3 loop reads CASSATQAPNTGELFF. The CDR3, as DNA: TGTGCCAGCAGCGCCACTCAAGCTCCGAACACCGGGGAGCTGTTTTTT.

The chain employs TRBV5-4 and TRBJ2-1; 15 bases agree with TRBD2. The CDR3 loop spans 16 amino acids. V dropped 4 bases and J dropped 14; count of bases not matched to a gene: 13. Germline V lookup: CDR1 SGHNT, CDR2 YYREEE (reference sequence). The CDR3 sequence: CASSPIGLAGGLAEFF. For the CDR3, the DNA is TGTGCCAGCAGCCCAATCGGACTAGCGGGAGGGCTCGCGGAGTTCTTC.

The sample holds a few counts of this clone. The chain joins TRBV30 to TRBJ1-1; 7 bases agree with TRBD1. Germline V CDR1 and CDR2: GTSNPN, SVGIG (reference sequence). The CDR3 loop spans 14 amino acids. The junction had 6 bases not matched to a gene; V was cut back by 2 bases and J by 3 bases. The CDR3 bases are TGTGCCTGGAGTAGCGAGGGGGCCCACACTGAAGCTTTCTTT. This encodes CAWSSEGAHTEAFF.

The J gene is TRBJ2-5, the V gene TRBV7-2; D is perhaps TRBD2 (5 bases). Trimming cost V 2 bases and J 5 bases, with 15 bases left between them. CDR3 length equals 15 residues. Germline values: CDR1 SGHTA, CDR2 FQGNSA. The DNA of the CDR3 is TGTGCCAGCAGCTTATTTTCGGGGTTCTTGGAGACCCAGTACTTC. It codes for CASSLFSGFLETQYF.

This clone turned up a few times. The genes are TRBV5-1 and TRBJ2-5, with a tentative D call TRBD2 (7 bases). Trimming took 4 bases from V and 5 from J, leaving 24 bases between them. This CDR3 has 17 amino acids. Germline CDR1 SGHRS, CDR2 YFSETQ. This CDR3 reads CASSRGAGTINAETQYF. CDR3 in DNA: TGCGCCAGCAGCCGGGGGGCCGGGACAATCAACGCGGAGACCCAGTACTTC.

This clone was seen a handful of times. The CDR3 here is CASGQTNYGYTF. The DNA for the CDR3 is TGTGCCAGCGGACAGACTAACTATGGCTACACCTTC. The chain uses TRBV28 and TRBJ1-2, with TRBD1 as a possible D gene (6 bases). CDR3 size: 12 residues. Trimming removed 8 bases from V and 0 bases from J, with 7 bases in between. Per the germline V gene, CDR1 is MDHEN and CDR2 is SYDVKM.

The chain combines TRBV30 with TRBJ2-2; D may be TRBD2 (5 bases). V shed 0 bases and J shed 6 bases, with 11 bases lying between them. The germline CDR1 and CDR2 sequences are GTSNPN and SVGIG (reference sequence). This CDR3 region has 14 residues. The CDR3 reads CAWSVLVGAGELFF. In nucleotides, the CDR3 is TGTGCCTGGAGTGTACTGGTCGGGGCCGGGGAGCTGTTTTTT.

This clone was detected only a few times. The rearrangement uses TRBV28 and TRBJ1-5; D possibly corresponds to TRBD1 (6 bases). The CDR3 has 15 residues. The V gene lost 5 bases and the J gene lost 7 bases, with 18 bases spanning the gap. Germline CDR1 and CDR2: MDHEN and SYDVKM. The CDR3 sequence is CASSLTGQGRQPQHF. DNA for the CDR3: TGTGCCAGCAGTCTCACAGGGCAGGGTCGACAGCCCCAGCATTTT.

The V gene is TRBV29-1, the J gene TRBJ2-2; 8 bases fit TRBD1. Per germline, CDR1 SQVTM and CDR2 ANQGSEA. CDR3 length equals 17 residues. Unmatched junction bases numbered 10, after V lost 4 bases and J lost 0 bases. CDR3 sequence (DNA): TGCAGCGTTGCCGGGACAGGCCGGAAGACGAACACCGGGGAGCTGTTTTTT. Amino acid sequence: CSVAGTGRKTNTGELFF.

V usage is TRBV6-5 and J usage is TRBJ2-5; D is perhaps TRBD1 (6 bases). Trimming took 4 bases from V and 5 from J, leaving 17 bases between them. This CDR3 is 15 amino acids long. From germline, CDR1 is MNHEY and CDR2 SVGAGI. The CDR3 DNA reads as TGTGCCAGCAGTTTGGGCTGGGCAGGGGTGGAGACCCAGTACTTC. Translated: CASSLGWAGVETQYF.

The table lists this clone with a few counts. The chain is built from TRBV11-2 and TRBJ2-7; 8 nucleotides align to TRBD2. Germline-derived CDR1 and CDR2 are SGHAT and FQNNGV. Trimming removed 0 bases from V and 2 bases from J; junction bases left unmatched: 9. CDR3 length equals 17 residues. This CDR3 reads CASSLDLGSGRPYEQYF. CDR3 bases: TGTGCCAGCAGCTTAGATCTAGGAAGCGGGAGACCCTACGAGCAGTACTTC.

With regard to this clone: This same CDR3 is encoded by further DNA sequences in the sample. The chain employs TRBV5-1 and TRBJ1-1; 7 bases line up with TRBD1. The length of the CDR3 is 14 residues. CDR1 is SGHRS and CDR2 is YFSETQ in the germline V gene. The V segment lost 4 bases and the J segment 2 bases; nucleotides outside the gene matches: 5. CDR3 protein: CASSRDRANTEAFF. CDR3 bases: TGCGCCAGCAGCCGCGACAGGGCAAACACTGAAGCTTTCTTT.